Following are 29 T cell receptor beta chains from one sample sequenced in a study of T cell repertoires in cytomegalovirus infection. One entry per CDR3 protein, called by TCRdb with MiXCR from the reads. The table lists a few hundred thousand distinct CDR3 sequences, 20% to 25% of them singletons, with roughly 14% in the top ten. No antigen has been identified for these receptors. Sequences were derived from cultured PBMCs, sampled from culture after CMV antigen stimulation. The receptors originated from a human donor in good health (CMV status not recorded). Some clones in this sample may be carry-over from other donors' samples.

This clonotype was seen many times. This chain joins TRBV27 and TRBJ2-1; TRBD1 agrees at 8 bases. CDR1 is MNHEY, CDR2 SMNVEV, per germline (reference sequence). V dropped 3 bases and J dropped 4; count of bases not matched to a gene: 32. The CDR3 runs 24 residues. The CDR3 protein is CASSFSYHSSPITMDRVGYNEQFF. The CDR3 DNA is TGTGCCAGCAGTTTTTCCTATCATTCTTCCCCTATTACGATGGACAGGGTTGGATACAATGAGCAGTTCTTC.

This clonotype was counted at least ten times. The chain combines TRBV6-2 or TRBV6-3 with TRBJ2-7, with a possible D match to TRBD1 (5 bases). Germline V lookup: CDR1 MNHEY, CDR2 SVGEGT. The length of the CDR3 is 13 residues. Trimming pared 0 bases from V and 2 bases from J, leaving 5 bases between. The CDR3 DNA is TGTGCCAGCAGTTACTCGGACACCTACGAGCAGTACGTC. Protein: CASSYSDTYEQYV.

The gene calls are TRBV4-1 and TRBJ1-1; possible D gene TRBD1, 5 bases. In germline, CDR1 is MGHRA, CDR2 YSYEKL. The V gene lost 0 bases and the J gene lost 13 bases, with 21 bases spanning the gap. The CDR3 length is 15 residues. The CDR3 sequence: CASSQDKGEGPRGFF. The CDR3 DNA reads as TGCGCCAGCAGCCAAGATAAGGGAGAGGGACCCCGAGGTTTCTTT.

In this sample, this clonotype turned up once. The chain uses TRBV5-1 and TRBJ2-7; the match to TRBD1 covers 10 bases. V lost 3 bases to trimming and J lost 0 bases; unmatched junction nucleotides: 3. The V gene's germline CDR1 is SGHRS and CDR2 YFSETQ. CDR3 size: 15 residues. The CDR3 sequence: CASSWGQGISYEQYF. The CDR3, as DNA: TGCGCCAGCAGCTGGGGACAGGGGATCTCCTACGAGCAGTACTTC. The full variable domain, completed using reference TRBV5-1 and TRBJ2-7, is KAGVTQTPRYLIKTRGQQVTLSCSPISGHRSVSWYQQTPGQGLQFLFEYFSETQRNKGNFPGRFSGRQFSNSRSEMNVSTLELGDSALYLCASSWGQGISYEQYFGPGTRLTVT.

This chain uses TRBV7-6 with TRBJ2-7; 7 bases align to TRBD1. CDR1 is SGHVS and CDR2 is FNYEAQ in the germline V gene. This CDR3 region has 15 residues. J lost 0 bases, V lost 4 bases, and 6 bases had no gene match. The CDR3 DNA follows: TGTGCCAGCAGCTACGGACAGGTAAGCTCCTACGAGCAGTACGTC. It translates to CASSYGQVSSYEQYV.

Only a few counts were recorded for this clonotype. The chain joins TRBV24-1 to TRBJ2-7; 8 bases agree with TRBD1. With 7 bases clipped from V and 3 bases from J, the junction kept 1 base outside the gene matches. The CDR3 length is 12 residues. Germline V gene sequence: CDR1 KGHDR, CDR2 SFDVKD. For the CDR3, the DNA is TGTGCCACCAGCGACAGGGGCTACGAGCAGTACTTC. It translates to CATSDRGYEQYF.

V gene TRBV10-2 combines with J gene TRBJ2-2; 12 positions agree with TRBD2. The length of the CDR3 is 15 residues. The J segment lost 7 bases and the V segment lost 3 bases, leaving 3 bases of the junction unmatched. The germline CDR1 and CDR2 sequences are WSHSY and SAAADI. The CDR3 spells CASSDGLAGYGELFF. The CDR3 DNA is TGCGCCAGCAGTGACGGACTAGCGGGATACGGGGAGCTGTTTTTT.

V usage is TRBV11-3 and J usage is TRBJ2-3; 11 bases line up with TRBD2. With V trimmed by 4 bases and J by 2 bases, 5 bases remained unmatched. The germline V gene has CDR1 SGHNT and CDR2 YENEEA. CDR3 length: 16 amino acids. The CDR3 sequence: CASSSRLAGTTDTQYF. The CDR3 bases are TGTGCCAGCAGCTCAAGACTAGCGGGGACCACAGATACGCAGTATTTT.

This clonotype was counted many times. The V and J genes are TRBV7-2 and TRBJ1-1; D is unresolved. CDR1 and CDR2 from the germline V gene are SGHTA and FQGNSA. V lost 4 bases, J lost 4 bases, and 13 bases lay in between. CDR3 size: 14 residues. CDR3 residues: CASSSEGVATEAFF. The CDR3 region has the DNA TGTGCCAGCAGCTCCGAGGGAGTTGCCACTGAAGCTTTCTTT. Full variable domain (outside the CDR3, taken from reference TRBV7-2 and TRBJ1-1): GAGVSQSPSNKVTEKGKDVELRCDPISGHTALYWYRQSLGQGLEFLIYFQGNSAPDKSGLPSDRFSAERTGGSVSTLTIQRTQQEDSAVYLCASSSEGVATEAFFGQGTRLTVV.

The chain is built from TRBV19 and TRBJ1-5; TRBD1 agrees at 9 bases. The germline V gene has CDR1 LNHDA and CDR2 SQIVND (reference sequence). The CDR3 is 15 amino acids. J was trimmed by 1 base and V by 11 bases; bases with no gene match: 9. CDR3 nucleotides: TGTGCCGTGCGGTGGGGGACAGGGAGCAATCAGCCCCAGCATTTT. Amino acids: CAVRWGTGSNQPQHF.

Notes on this clonotype: Compared with germline, one end of the junction differs, possibly owing to a read error. The V call is TRBV29-1, the J call TRBJ2-3; D is uncertain. Germline CDR1 is SQVTM and CDR2 is ANQGSEA. This CDR3 spans 11 amino acids. This CDR3 is CSVEWSLSWSF. The CDR3 region has the DNA TGCAGCGTTGAATGGAGCCTCAGCTGGAGCTTT.

This clonotype was detected a few times. This chain connects TRBV23-1 to TRBJ2-4; 10 positions agree with TRBD2. TRBV23-1 is flagged as an ORF with uncertain function. The CDR3 is 18 residues long. CDR3 DNA: TGCGCGCCAGAGCATACTAGCGGGAATCGCCTCGCCAAAAACATTCAGTACTTC. This gives the protein CAPEHTSGNRLAKNIQYF.

The CDR3 protein is CSVHDRGSNQPQHF. The DNA for the CDR3 is TGCAGCGTCCATGACAGGGGGAGCAATCAGCCCCAGCATTTT. V usage is TRBV29-1 and J usage is TRBJ1-5; 9 bases are a match to TRBD1. V was clipped by 6 bases and J by 1 base; unmatched bases: 4. The CDR3 is 14 residues long. Germline V CDR1 and CDR2: SQVTM, ANQGSEA.

In the case of this clonotype: An end of the junction differs from the germline gene, which may be a read error. V is TRBV14 and J is TRBJ2-1, with D hard to call. CDR3 length equals 13 residues. The germline CDR1 and CDR2 sequences are SGHDN and FVKESK. The CDR3 bases are TGTGGCAGCAGCCCTTCGCGGTCGGGTGAGCAGTTCTTC. This sequence encodes CGSSPSRSGEQFF.

The DNA of the CDR3 is TGTGCCAGTAGTATCCGAGCACAGTTTTACTCCTACGAGCAGTACTTC. Translated, it gives CASSIRAQFYSYEQYF. This chain connects TRBV19 to TRBJ2-7, with D unclear. Germline V CDR1 and CDR2: LNHDA, SQIVND (reference sequence). The CDR3 totals 16 residues. V lost 3 bases and J lost 0, with 15 bases in between.

This clonotype was seen many times. This chain joins TRBV7-2 and TRBJ1-5; TRBD1 is a possible D gene (6 bases). CDR1 and CDR2 (germline): SGHTA, FQGNSA. The germline V and J ends were trimmed by 6 bases and 0 bases, with 18 bases remaining between them. This CDR3 comprises 17 residues. CDR3 loop: CASSRTGTIYSNQPQHF. The CDR3 coding sequence is TGTGCCAGCAGTCGTACCGGGACAATCTATAGCAATCAGCCCCAGCATTTT.

This chain links TRBV6-2 or TRBV6-3 with TRBJ2-2; the match to TRBD2 covers 7 bases. The CDR3 covers 14 residues. Losses at the gene ends were 6 bases for V and 4 bases for J; bases not matched to a gene: 5. Germline CDR1 MNHEY, CDR2 SVGEGT. The CDR3 bases are TGTGCCAGCAGAGCTCTAGCGGCCACCGGGGAGCTGTTTTTT. This sequence encodes CASRALAATGELFF.

The chain couples TRBV18 to TRBJ2-5, with 7 nucleotides matching TRBD2. After removal of 3 bases from V and 5 bases from J, the junction contained 6 bases not matched to a gene. The CDR3 has 14 amino acids. Germline V lookup: CDR1 KGHSH, CDR2 LQKENI. Here the CDR3 DNA reads TGTGCCAGCTCACCCAGGCGGGAGTTGGAGACCCAGTACTTC. This gives the protein CASSPRRELETQYF.

This clonotype came up a few times. The chain links TRBV12-3 or TRBV12-4 to TRBJ1-5; D not resolved. This CDR3 region has 15 residues. Between the trimmed V and J ends, which lost 6 bases and 0 bases, there was a span of 12 bases. The CDR3 nucleotides are TGTGCCAGCAGACTCCGGGGTAGTAGCAATCAGCCCCAGCATTTT. It specifies CASRLRGSSNQPQHF.

The rearrangement joins TRBV7-2 to TRBJ2-7; the D gene is possibly TRBD2 (5 bases). The CDR3 runs to 12 residues. The germline CDR1 and CDR2 sequences are SGHTA and FQGNSA. In nucleotides, the CDR3 is TGTGCGACGGCACTAGAGCCCTGGGAGCAGTACTTC. Its translation is CATALEPWEQYF.

This clonotype has ten or more counts. The chain uses TRBV7-8 and TRBJ1-5, with 9 bases lining up with TRBD1. V was clipped by 6 bases and J by 4 bases; unmatched bases: 10. The CDR3 spans 16 residues. Germline values: CDR1 SGHVS, CDR2 FQNEAQ. In DNA form, the CDR3 reads TGTGCCAGCAGACGCGGACAGGGGATGGAGAATCAGCCCCAGCATTTT. Translating it yields CASRRGQGMENQPQHF.

This clonotype was detected only a few times. The chain links TRBV10-3 to TRBJ1-2; TRBD1 aligns across 7 bases. J lost 7 bases, V lost 5 bases, and 4 bases had no gene match. Germline CDR1 ENHRY, CDR2 SYGVKD. The CDR3 is made up of 12 amino acids. The DNA of the CDR3 is TGTGCCATCAGTAGACAGGGCTCTGGCTACACCTTC. Translated: CAISRQGSGYTF.

This clonotype was counted between two and nine times. The CDR3 nucleotides read TGTGCCAGCAGCTCCCCGCGGCTAGCGGGGACAGATACGCAGTATTTT. As protein: CASSSPRLAGTDTQYF. The rearrangement joins TRBV7-8 to TRBJ2-3; 9 bases align to TRBD2. This CDR3 is 16 amino acids long. V shed 4 bases and J 3 bases; nucleotides not matched to a gene: 8. Germline-derived CDR1 and CDR2 are SGHVS and FQNEAQ.

This clonotype came up once. The chain has TRBV20-1 and TRBJ2-5; D gene uncertain. The CDR3 runs to 12 residues. The V and J ends lost 4 bases and 1 base respectively, with 7 bases between them. Germline CDR1 DFQATT, CDR2 SNEGSKA (reference sequence). CDR3 protein: CSAIGVQETQYF. DNA of the CDR3: TGCAGTGCTATTGGGGTCCAAGAGACCCAGTACTTC.

The genes are TRBV28 and TRBJ1-1; D uncertain. CDR3 size: 13 residues. Trimming took off 3 bases at V and 10 bases at J, with 15 bases between the two ends. Germline values: CDR1 MDHEN, CDR2 SYDVKM. The CDR3 nucleotides are TGTGCCAGCAGTTTGAGTCAGATAGGTCGAGCTTTCTTT. Its protein product is CASSLSQIGRAFF. Full variable domain (remainder filled in from reference TRBV28 and TRBJ1-1): DVKVTQSSRYLVKRTGEKVFLECVQDMDHENMFWYRQDPGLGLRLIYFSYDVKMKEKGDIPEGYSVSREKKERFSLILESASTNQTSMYLCASSLSQIGRAFFGQGTRLTVV.

The chain has TRBV7-6 and TRBJ2-1; 10 nucleotides match TRBD2. V was pared by 3 bases and J by 0 bases, with 11 bases of the junction left unmatched. Germline assignment: CDR1 SGHVS and CDR2 FNYEAQ. The CDR3 runs 19 residues. The CDR3 loop reads CASSLSGRAGVSSYNEQFF. CDR3 nucleotide sequence: TGTGCCAGCAGCTTGAGCGGGAGGGCCGGGGTCAGCTCCTACAATGAGCAGTTCTTC. Full variable domain (outside the CDR3, taken from reference TRBV7-6 and TRBJ2-1): GAGVSQSPRYKVTKRGQDVALRCDPISGHVSLYWYRQALGQGPEFLTYFNYEAQQDKSGLPNDRFSAERPEGSISTLTIQRTEQRDSAMYRCASSLSGRAGVSSYNEQFFGPGTRLTVL.

The rearrangement joins TRBV6-2 or TRBV6-3 to TRBJ2-1; 9 bases are shared with TRBD2. V was pared by 6 bases and J by 0 bases, with 9 bases of the junction left unmatched. The germline V gene has CDR1 MNHEY and CDR2 SVGEGT. This CDR3 spans 17 amino acids. The CDR3 region has the DNA TGTGCCAGCAGCCAAGCGGGGGGCCTGGGCTCCTACAATGAGCAGTTCTTC. This gives the protein CASSQAGGLGSYNEQFF.

The genes are TRBV19 and TRBJ1-4; D is ambiguous. The length of the CDR3 is 13 residues. The ends were cut back, 7 bases at V and 5 bases at J, with 11 bases in the middle. Germline V gene data show CDR1 as LNHDA and CDR2 as SQIVND (reference sequence). The CDR3: CASNDRGNEKLFF. CDR3 nucleotides: TGTGCCAGTAACGACCGAGGAAATGAAAAACTGTTTTTT.

The CDR3 here is CASSLSTGTTYNEQFF. The CDR3 coding sequence is TGTGCCAGCAGTTTATCTACCGGGACCACCTACAATGAGCAGTTCTTC. The chain couples TRBV27 to TRBJ2-1, with D tentatively TRBD1 or TRBD2 (5 bases each). From germline, CDR1 is MNHEY and CDR2 SMNVEV (reference sequence). CDR3 size: 16 residues. V lost 0 bases, J lost 2 bases, and 11 bases lay in between.